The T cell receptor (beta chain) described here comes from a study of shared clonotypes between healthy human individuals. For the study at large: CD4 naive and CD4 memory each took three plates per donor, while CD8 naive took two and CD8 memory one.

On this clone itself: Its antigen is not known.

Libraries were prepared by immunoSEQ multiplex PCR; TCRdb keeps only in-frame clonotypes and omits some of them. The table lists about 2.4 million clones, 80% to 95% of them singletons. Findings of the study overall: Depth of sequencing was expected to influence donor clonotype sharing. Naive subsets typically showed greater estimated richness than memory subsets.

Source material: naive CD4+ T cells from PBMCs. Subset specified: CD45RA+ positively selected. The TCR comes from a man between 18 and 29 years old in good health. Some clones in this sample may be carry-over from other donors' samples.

The CDR3 is CASSKLPRAGELFF. The CDR3 coding sequence is TGTGCCAGCAGCAAACTCCCGCGAGCCGGGGAGCTGTTTTTT. The chain carries TRBV28 and TRBJ2-2; D call uncertain. Germline V gives CDR1 MDHEN, CDR2 SYDVKM. The CDR3 spans 14 residues. Trimming took 6 bases from V and 6 from J, leaving 14 bases between them.